This T cell receptor (beta chain) appears in the sequencing data of a study of T cell clonotyping in hematopoietic cell transplantation. Note on this clone: The target antigen is unknown.

Measured with immunoSEQ multiplex PCR; TCRdb has only the in-frame clones, and not every one. The sample yields 65,000 to 75,000 clones, about 93% seen once. Study results and caveats: Cells were unsorted, so CD4 and CD8 contributions were not separated. Graft donor and pretransplant recipient Inverse Simpson Index values predicted broader posttransplant TCR diversity. At the given depth, recipient repertoires were over 95% de novo clonotypes.

The receptor comes from a man aged 50 to 59 in good health. Some clones in this sample may be carry-over from other donors' samples. Sample: peripheral blood mononuclear cells.

The CDR3 DNA sequence: TGTGCCAGCAGTTACTCTCTGAATAGCAATCAGCCCCAGCATTTT. Translation gives CASSYSLNSNQPQHF. This rearrangement joins TRBV27 to TRBJ1-5; D ambiguous. Germline CDR1 and CDR2: MNHEY and SMNVEV (reference sequence). The V gene lost 4 bases and the J gene lost 0 bases, with 10 bases spanning the gap. The CDR3 sequence is 15 residues long.